The rows below give T cell receptor beta chains drawn from one sample of a study of T-cell reconstitution after alpha-beta-depleted transplantation in children. TCRdb re-analysed the PCR reads in MiXCR, keeping a single row per CDR3 protein. Among over 450,000 distinct CDR3 sequences listed, roughly a tenth were seen once. The specimen comprised PBMCs, sampled before TCRalphabeta/CD19-depleted stem cell transplant. The receptors were gathered from a child aged 2-15 years with inherited bone marrow failure, due to receive a stem cell transplant. CDR3s include the opening cysteine and the closing phenylalanine or tryptophan. Each record gives: J gene, clone size, D gene, V gene, CDR3 DNA, CDR3 protein. D genes are given only for firm matches. Rows may omit the clone size; those that give it use once, few, many or a size class.

j_call: TRBJ1-5
clone_size: few
d_call: -
v_call: TRBV12-3/TRBV12-4
cdr3_nt: TGTGCCAGCAGTTTAGATGGGGGACATCTTTCTCAGCCCCAGCATTTT
cdr3_aa: CASSLDGGHLSQPQHF

j_call: TRBJ1-1
clone_size: many
d_call: -
v_call: TRBV6-5
cdr3_nt: TGTGCCAGCAGTTATCTGGGAGCTGAAGCTTTCTTT
cdr3_aa: CASSYLGAEAFF

j_call: TRBJ1-1
clone_size: few
d_call: -
v_call: TRBV20-1
cdr3_nt: TGCAGTGCTAGAGTTGATTCCGGACACACTGAAGCTTTCTTT
cdr3_aa: CSARVDSGHTEAFF

j_call: TRBJ2-5
clone_size: many
d_call: TRBD1
v_call: TRBV7-9
cdr3_nt: TGTGCCAGCAGCCCAGGAGGGGACAGGTCGGAGACCCAGTACTTC
cdr3_aa: CASSPGGDRSETQYF

j_call: TRBJ2-6
clone_size: once
d_call: -
v_call: TRBV5-1
cdr3_nt: TGCGCCAGCAGCTTCAGGCCCTCCGACTCTGGGGCCAACGTCGTGACTTTC
cdr3_aa: CASSFRPSDSGANVVTF

j_call: TRBJ2-1
clone_size: few
d_call: -
v_call: TRBV18
cdr3_nt: TGTGCCAGCTCACCACCCGTGGGGGGCAATGAGCAGTTCTTC
cdr3_aa: CASSPPVGGNEQFF

j_call: TRBJ2-5
clone_size: many
d_call: TRBD1
v_call: TRBV29-1
cdr3_nt: TGCAGCGCAGGACAGGGAAGGACCCAGTACTTC
cdr3_aa: CSAGQGRTQYF

j_call: TRBJ1-1
clone_size: many
d_call: TRBD1
v_call: TRBV5-1
cdr3_nt: TGCGCCAGCGGTGAGGGGGCCCTGGCTTTCTTT
cdr3_aa: CASGEGALAFF

j_call: TRBJ2-1
clone_size: few
d_call: -
v_call: TRBV5-1
cdr3_nt: TGCGCCAGCATAGGACTAACCTACAATGAGCAGTTCTTC
cdr3_aa: CASIGLTYNEQFF

j_call: TRBJ2-3
clone_size: -
d_call: -
v_call: TRBV7-2
cdr3_nt: TGTGCCAGCAGCCCTGACAGGGACTCCACAGATACGCAGTATTTT
cdr3_aa: CASSPDRDSTDTQYF

j_call: TRBJ2-7
clone_size: many
d_call: -
v_call: TRBV12-3/TRBV12-4
cdr3_nt: TGTGCCAGCAGAATAGCGGCAGGATACGAGCAGTACTTC
cdr3_aa: CASRIAAGYEQYF

j_call: TRBJ2-1
clone_size: many
d_call: -
v_call: TRBV30
cdr3_nt: TGTGCCTGGAATCTAGTGAGCTCCTACAATGAGCAGTTCTTC
cdr3_aa: CAWNLVSSYNEQFF

j_call: TRBJ2-7
clone_size: many
d_call: TRBD2
v_call: TRBV6-1
cdr3_nt: TGTGCCAGCAGTGAACTAGCGGGAGAGACCCACGAGCAGTACTTC
cdr3_aa: CASSELAGETHEQYF

j_call: TRBJ2-1
clone_size: -
d_call: -
v_call: TRBV3-1
cdr3_nt: TGTGCCAGCACCCAAGAACGGTCCCCTAGACCTCCCTACAATGAGCAGTTCTTC
cdr3_aa: CASTQERSPRPPYNEQFF

j_call: TRBJ2-1
clone_size: few
d_call: -
v_call: TRBV20-1
cdr3_nt: TGCAGTGCCCCGCCAGCGGGCCCGTACAATGAGCAGTTCTTC
cdr3_aa: CSAPPAGPYNEQFF

j_call: TRBJ2-1
clone_size: -
d_call: TRBD2
v_call: TRBV20-1
cdr3_nt: TGCAGTGCTATGGGTTCGACTAGCGGGAGGGCGAATGAGCAGTTCTTC
cdr3_aa: CSAMGSTSGRANEQFF

j_call: TRBJ2-3
clone_size: many
d_call: -
v_call: TRBV5-1
cdr3_nt: TGCGCCAGCCACTTGACACCCACAGATACGCAGTATTTT
cdr3_aa: CASHLTPTDTQYF

j_call: TRBJ2-2
clone_size: few
d_call: TRBD2
v_call: TRBV11-1
cdr3_nt: TGTGCCAGCAGCCGGCTCCGTCTCAAACTAGCGGGGAGCCTGAACACCGGGGAGCTGTTTTTT
cdr3_aa: CASSRLRLKLAGSLNTGELFF

j_call: TRBJ2-7
clone_size: many
d_call: -
v_call: TRBV12-3/TRBV12-4
cdr3_nt: TGTGCCAGCAGTTTTGGAGTGGCCGAGCAGTACTTC
cdr3_aa: CASSFGVAEQYF

j_call: TRBJ1-1
clone_size: few
d_call: -
v_call: TRBV12-2
cdr3_nt: TGTGCAAGTCGCCGGACAGGAATTACTGAAGCTTTCTTT
cdr3_aa: CASRRTGITEAFF

j_call: TRBJ2-1
clone_size: -
d_call: TRBD2
v_call: TRBV28
cdr3_nt: TGTGCCAGCAGTACACCTCGTGTGACGGCTAGCGGCTACAATGAGCAGTTCTTC
cdr3_aa: CASSTPRVTASGYNEQFF

j_call: TRBJ2-2
clone_size: many
d_call: -
v_call: TRBV7-9
cdr3_nt: TGTGCCAGCTGGATAGGTGAAAACACCGGGGAGCTGTTTTTT
cdr3_aa: CASWIGENTGELFF

j_call: TRBJ2-3
clone_size: -
d_call: TRBD2
v_call: TRBV4-3
cdr3_nt: TGCGCCAGCAGCCAAGATTATTCTGCTGCGGGAGGCTTCACAGATACGCAGTATTTT
cdr3_aa: CASSQDYSAAGGFTDTQYF

j_call: TRBJ1-2
clone_size: many
d_call: TRBD1
v_call: TRBV5-1
cdr3_nt: TGCGCCAGCAGCCCCATTGGAACAGGGGCGGGCTATGGCTACACCTTC
cdr3_aa: CASSPIGTGAGYGYTF

j_call: TRBJ2-3
clone_size: many
d_call: TRBD1
v_call: TRBV27
cdr3_nt: TGTGCCAGTGGGGACAGGTGGAGCACAGATACGCAGTATTTT
cdr3_aa: CASGDRWSTDTQYF

j_call: TRBJ2-1
clone_size: many
d_call: -
v_call: TRBV14
cdr3_nt: TGTGCCAGCAGCCAAGAAGCCCAGAGCTCCTACAATGAGCAGTTCTTC
cdr3_aa: CASSQEAQSSYNEQFF

j_call: TRBJ2-7
clone_size: many
d_call: -
v_call: TRBV27
cdr3_nt: TGTGCCAGCAGTTTATCCAGTACCCGGTACGAGCAGTACTTC
cdr3_aa: CASSLSSTRYEQYF

j_call: TRBJ1-1
clone_size: many
d_call: TRBD1
v_call: TRBV5-1
cdr3_nt: TGCGCCAGCAGCCTGACAGGGGGCCCTGAAGCTTTCTTT
cdr3_aa: CASSLTGGPEAFF

j_call: TRBJ2-2
clone_size: many
d_call: -
v_call: TRBV27
cdr3_nt: TGTGCCAGCAGTTTATGGTCGGGCACCGGGGAGCTGTTTTTT
cdr3_aa: CASSLWSGTGELFF

j_call: TRBJ2-7
clone_size: -
d_call: -
v_call: TRBV7-9
cdr3_nt: TGTGCCAGCAGTTCAGCCGGGACCTACGAGCAGTACTTC
cdr3_aa: CASSSAGTYEQYF

j_call: TRBJ2-6
clone_size: -
d_call: TRBD1
v_call: TRBV6-5
cdr3_nt: TGTGCCAGCAGTTGGAAGGGGACAGTTATCTCTGCGGCCAACGTCCTGACTTTC
cdr3_aa: CASSWKGTVISAANVLTF

j_call: TRBJ2-2
clone_size: many
d_call: -
v_call: TRBV20-1
cdr3_nt: TGCAGTGCTAGGCGCGGTCCGAACACCGGGGAGCTGTTTTTT
cdr3_aa: CSARRGPNTGELFF

j_call: TRBJ2-1
clone_size: many
d_call: TRBD2
v_call: TRBV4-3
cdr3_nt: TGCGCCAGCAGCCAACTGGCCGGGACTAGCGGGATGAGTGAGCAGTTCTTC
cdr3_aa: CASSQLAGTSGMSEQFF

j_call: TRBJ2-7
clone_size: few
d_call: -
v_call: TRBV7-2
cdr3_nt: TGTGCCAGCAGCTTCGGGATTAGCGAGCAGTACTTC
cdr3_aa: CASSFGISEQYF

j_call: TRBJ2-7
clone_size: -
d_call: -
v_call: TRBV5-4
cdr3_nt: TGTGCCAGCAGCTTGGCGTTTGGGACAAACTCCTACGAGCAGTACTTC
cdr3_aa: CASSLAFGTNSYEQYF

j_call: TRBJ1-2
clone_size: many
d_call: -
v_call: TRBV27
cdr3_nt: TGTGCCAGCAGTTTATCAGGCAGGGAAGGCTACACCTTC
cdr3_aa: CASSLSGREGYTF

j_call: TRBJ1-2
clone_size: many
d_call: TRBD1
v_call: TRBV20-1
cdr3_nt: TGCAGTGCTAGAGGTCCCGACAGGGTTTATGGCTACACCTTC
cdr3_aa: CSARGPDRVYGYTF

j_call: TRBJ2-3
clone_size: many
d_call: TRBD2
v_call: TRBV4-2
cdr3_nt: TGTGCCAGCAGCCAGTCCGGAGCGGGAGGGGCAGATACGCAGTATTTT
cdr3_aa: CASSQSGAGGADTQYF

j_call: TRBJ2-3
clone_size: many
d_call: -
v_call: TRBV20-1
cdr3_nt: TGCAGTGCTGCAGGAGGCCTAGGAACAGATACGCAGTATTTT
cdr3_aa: CSAAGGLGTDTQYF

j_call: TRBJ2-7
clone_size: -
d_call: TRBD1
v_call: TRBV6-2/TRBV6-3
cdr3_nt: TGTGCCAGCATCTATGGGACAGGAACCTACGAGCAGTACTTC
cdr3_aa: CASIYGTGTYEQYF

j_call: TRBJ2-7
clone_size: -
d_call: TRBD1
v_call: TRBV7-2
cdr3_nt: TGTGCCAGCAGCGCCTCCCCTCGGGACAGAGCCTACGAGCAGTACTTC
cdr3_aa: CASSASPRDRAYEQYF

j_call: TRBJ2-3
clone_size: many
d_call: -
v_call: TRBV20-1
cdr3_nt: TGCAGTGCTAGTAGTAGCGTTTCGGATACGCAGTATTTT
cdr3_aa: CSASSSVSDTQYF

j_call: TRBJ1-1
clone_size: many
d_call: -
v_call: TRBV2
cdr3_nt: TGTGCCAGCAGGGCCCAGAGTGGCACTGAAGCTTTCTTT
cdr3_aa: CASRAQSGTEAFF

j_call: TRBJ2-1
clone_size: many
d_call: -
v_call: TRBV5-1
cdr3_nt: TGCGCCAGCAGCTTGAGGTTAGGGCCCTACAATGAGCAGTTCTTC
cdr3_aa: CASSLRLGPYNEQFF

j_call: TRBJ1-4
clone_size: many
d_call: -
v_call: TRBV29-1
cdr3_nt: TGCAGCGTTGAAGAAGTAGGACACCCCAGGCGCGAAAAACTGTTTTTT
cdr3_aa: CSVEEVGHPRREKLFF